This is a list of T cell receptor beta chains from one sample in a study of blood T cell repertoires in COVID-19. TCRdb's copy holds only in-frame clones and misses some; the assay was immunoSEQ multiplex PCR. There are some 250,000 clones in the sample; about 89% occur only once, and 8.8% lies in the top ten. Sequenced: PBMCs or T cells enriched from blood (not recorded which). These receptors were collected from a middle-aged man who had recovered from COVID-19. The CDR3 runs from the conserved cysteine through the conserved F or W. The D gene is left open where the match is weak. Only some rows state a clone size, as once, few, many or a class for expanded clones.

j_call d_call v_call clone_size cdr3_nt cdr3_aa
TRBJ2-4 TRBD1 TRBV5-8 . TGTGCCAGCAGCCTCGGGACAGGGGATTTTCTAGCCAAAAACATTCAGTACTTC CASSLGTGDFLAKNIQYF
TRBJ2-3 TRBD2 TRBV5-4 . TGTGCCAGCAGCACCGGACTAGCGGGAGATACGCAGTATTTT CASSTGLAGDTQYF
TRBJ1-3 . TRBV7-2 . TGTGCCAGCAGCCTACCATCTCTGGGAAACACCATATATTTT CASSLPSLGNTIYF
TRBJ1-5 . TRBV3-1/TRBV3-2 few TGTGCCAGCAGCCAAGGATATAGGGGATCCAATCAGCCCCAGCATTTT CASSQGYRGSNQPQHF
TRBJ2-1 TRBD2 TRBV20-1 . TGCAGTGCTAGTTGGCGGGAGTTCAATGAGCAGTTCTTC CSASWREFNEQFF
TRBJ2-3 TRBD2 TRBV5-4 . TGTGCCAGCAGCTCGGCAGCGGGGGGTGGCGCAGATACGCAGTATTTT CASSSAAGGGADTQYF
TRBJ2-7 . TRBV5-8 . TGTGCCAGCAACCAGGGGTTTCCTTACGAGCAGTACTTC CASNQGFPYEQYF
TRBJ2-5 . TRBV4-3 . TGCGCCAGCAGCCCATACCCGCAGGGAATCGACGAAGAGACCCAGTACTTC CASSPYPQGIDEETQYF
TRBJ2-5 TRBD2 TRBV6-5 . TGTGCCAGCCTGCGGAGCGGGGGCCCGGGGGAGACCCAGTACTTC CASLRSGGPGETQYF
TRBJ1-5 TRBD1 TRBV7-9 . TGTGCCAGCAGCTCGCAGGGGGCGTTTCAGCCCCAGCATTTT CASSSQGAFQPQHF
TRBJ1-3 . TRBV5-1 . TGCGCCAGCAGCCCACGGGAGAGCTCTGGAAACACCATATATTTT CASSPRESSGNTIYF
TRBJ2-3 TRBD2 TRBV6-4 . TGTGCCAGCAGTGACTCGGGACTAGCGGGAGCGGATACGCAGTATTTT CASSDSGLAGADTQYF
TRBJ1-6 . TRBV28 . TGTGCCACAGGGTCCAATAATTCACCCCTCCACTTT CATGSNNSPLHF
TRBJ1-5 . TRBV12-3/TRBV12-4 . TGTGCCAGCAGCAGCGGGGCGTTTCAGCCCCAGCATTTT CASSSGAFQPQHF
TRBJ1-2 . TRBV13 . TGTGCCAGCAGCTCGGGGGGCACCCCACTCTATGGCTACACCTTC CASSSGGTPLYGYTF
TRBJ2-3 TRBD1 TRBV4-2 . TGTGCCAGCAGCCCGACAGGGGTCGGCACAGATACGCAGTATTTT CASSPTGVGTDTQYF
TRBJ2-6 TRBD1 TRBV3-1/TRBV3-2 . TGTGCCAGCAGCCCGTGGACAGGGACCGCCTCTGGGGCCAACGTCCTGACTTTC CASSPWTGTASGANVLTF
TRBJ1-4 . TRBV4-3 . TGCGCCAGCAGCCAAGAACGGGTCCAGAACCCAACTAATGAAAAACTGTTTTTT CASSQERVQNPTNEKLFF
TRBJ2-7 TRBD2 TRBV6-2/TRBV6-3 . TGTGCCAGCAGTTCCCTAAGGGCTAGCGGGAATAGCTACGAGCAGTACTTC CASSSLRASGNSYEQYF
TRBJ2-1 TRBD2 TRBV3-1/TRBV3-2 . TGTGCCAGCAGCCAGGCGGGGGAGGATTTCAATGAGCAGTTCTTC CASSQAGEDFNEQFF
TRBJ2-7 . TRBV5-5 . TGTGCCAGCAGCTTGGTCCTAACCTACGAGCAGTACTTC CASSLVLTYEQYF
TRBJ2-7 . TRBV4-3 . TGCGCCAGCAGCCAAGTTATAAGCACCCTTATGTACGAGCAGTACTTC CASSQVISTLMYEQYF
TRBJ2-7 . TRBV18 . TGTGCCAGCTCACCAACAACGGGGACCTACGAGCAGTACTTC CASSPTTGTYEQYF
TRBJ2-7 . TRBV24-1 . TGTGCCACCGTAATTTGTGACGAGCAGTACTTC CATVICDEQYF
TRBJ1-4 TRBD1 TRBV12-5 . TGTGCTAGTGGTTTGATGCAGGGGGCGGAAAAACTGTTTTTT CASGLMQGAEKLFF
TRBJ2-1 . TRBV10-3 . TGTGCCATCAGTGAGAGGGAGGAGGAATACAATGAGCAGTTCTTC CAISEREEEYNEQFF
TRBJ1-3 . TRBV7-2 . TGTGCCAGCAGCTTAGGGGGGCGAGGAAACACCATATATTTT CASSLGGRGNTIYF
TRBJ2-1 TRBD2 TRBV7-2 . TGTGCCAGCAGCCCTTCAGGGACTAGCGGGTTCTACAATGAGCAGTTCTTC CASSPSGTSGFYNEQFF
TRBJ2-2 TRBD2 TRBV7-3 . TGTGCCAGCAGCGGTCTAGCGGGAGAAGCCGGGGAGCTGTTTTTT CASSGLAGEAGELFF
TRBJ1-5 . TRBV19 . TGTGCCAGTAGTCCCCGGGACAATAATCAGCCCCAGCATTTT CASSPRDNNQPQHF
TRBJ2-7 TRBD2 TRBV19 . TGTGCCAGTAGTATCGGGACTAGCGGGGCGCAGTACTTC CASSIGTSGAQYF
TRBJ1-6 . TRBV28 . TGTGCCAGCAGTTTACTGAGTGAATCTGGTCATTCACCCCTCCACTTT CASSLLSESGHSPLHF